These 24 T cell receptor beta chains were sequenced from one sample in a study of CD8+CD57+ T cells in acquired aplastic anemia. Genomic DNA constituted the template upon which TCR beta VDJ and CDR3 profiling was performed. TCRdb passed the reads through MiXCR, listing each CDR3 protein once. The top ten hold around 1.1% of the sample, which has some 220,000 distinct CDR3 sequences, 34% seen once. Sequences were obtained from sorted CD4+, CD8+, or CD8+CD57+ T cells (not recorded which) from PBMCs. These receptors were collected from a human donor in good health, serving as a control.

Many counts were recorded for this clonotype. The chain links TRBV20-1 to TRBJ1-6; no clear D. Per the germline V gene, CDR1 is DFQATT and CDR2 is SNEGSKA (reference sequence). CDR3 length: 13 residues. V was cut by 4 bases and J by 6 bases, with 10 bases left in between. This chain's CDR3 is CSAIPELNSPLHF. As DNA, the CDR3 is TGCAGTGCTATTCCGGAGCTTAATTCACCCCTCCACTTT.

The V gene is TRBV20-1, the J gene TRBJ2-3, with 14 bases that match TRBD2. CDR3 length: 16 residues. V lost 4 bases and J lost 7; bases outside the gene matches: 10. Germline loops: CDR1 DFQATT, CDR2 SNEGSKA (reference sequence). The CDR3, as DNA: TGCAGTGCTATCGGGACTAGCGGGGGACTTTTTAATACGCAGTATTTT. Its translation is CSAIGTSGGLFNTQYF.

The chain couples TRBV7-6 to TRBJ2-5; D is unclear. The germline gives CDR1 SGHVS, CDR2 FNYEAQ. V was cut by 3 bases and J by 6 bases, with 8 bases left in between. CDR3 length: 12 amino acids. The CDR3 nucleotides are TGTGCCAGCAGCTTGCGGTTGCAGACCCAGTACTTC. Translating gives CASSLRLQTQYF.

This clonotype was counted many times. The gene calls are TRBV15 and TRBJ2-1; weak D call: TRBD2 (6 bases). V shed 4 bases and J shed 5 bases, with 18 bases lying between them. The CDR3 has 16 amino acids. Germline assignment: CDR1 LNHNV and CDR2 YYDKDF (reference sequence). This CDR3 is CATSTREASLHNEQFF. The CDR3, as DNA: TGTGCCACCAGCACGAGGGAGGCTAGCCTCCACAATGAGCAGTTCTTC. The full variable domain, its missing parts supplied by reference TRBV15 and TRBJ2-1, is DAMVIQNPRYQVTQFGKPVTLSCSQTLNHNVMYWYQQKSSQAPKLLFHYYDKDFNNEADTPDNFQSRRPNTSFCFLDIRSPGLGDTAMYLCATSTREASLHNEQFFGPGTRLTVL.

Concerning this clonotype: A single base separates this from a much larger clone, so it may be a read error. The chain couples TRBV14 to TRBJ2-5, with 11 bases that match TRBD2. V trimming: 4 bases; J trimming: 5 bases; junction bases outside the gene matches: 6. CDR3 length: 15 amino acids. Looked up from germline, CDR1 is SGHDN and CDR2 is FVKESK. CDR3: CASSLLAGGRETQYF. The CDR3, as DNA: TGTGCCAGCAGCCTCTTAGCGGGAGGGCGGGAGACCCAGTACTTC.

The chain is built from TRBV20-1 and TRBJ1-5; D is undetermined. CDR3 length: 17 amino acids. V lost 0 bases to trimming and J lost 4 bases, with 19 bases between them. Germline V lookup: CDR1 DFQATT, CDR2 SNEGSKA (reference sequence). The CDR3 nucleotides are TGCAGTGCTAGAGATCAGCAGCCCGGGCTCGGGAATCAGCCCCAGCATTTT. Its protein is CSARDQQPGLGNQPQHF.

DNA for the CDR3: TGTGCCAGCAGCGGCTCCGGGCCCTCGGGGGCTTTCTTT. Translation: CASSGSGPSGAFF. The gene calls are TRBV7-8 and TRBJ1-1; D remains ambiguous. V gave up 5 bases and J gave up 11 bases, with 18 bases separating them. CDR1 SGHVS and CDR2 FQNEAQ come from the germline V gene. This CDR3 is built from 13 residues. Combining the CDR3 with reference TRBV7-8 and TRBJ1-1 gives the whole variable domain GAGVSQSPRYKVAKRGQDVALRCDPISGHVSLFWYQQALGQGPEFLTYFQNEAQLDKSGLPSDRFFAERPEGSVSTLKIQRTQQEDSAVYLCASSGSGPSGAFFGQGTRLTVV.

On this clonotype: A much larger clone lies one base from this, so it may be a read error. The chain joins TRBV9 to TRBJ1-4; no clear D gene. Germline lookup yields CDR1 SGDLS and CDR2 YYNGEE. The CDR3 is made up of 12 amino acids. CDR3 protein: CASSPGSGKPFF. CDR3 DNA sequence: TGTGCCAGCAGCCCGGGTAGTGGAAAACCGTTTTTT.

In this sample, this clonotype turned up many times. The chain combines TRBV9 with TRBJ2-3, with 9 nucleotides matching TRBD2. Trimming removed 0 bases from V and 4 bases from J; junction bases left unmatched: 3. This CDR3 contains 15 residues. The germline gives CDR1 SGDLS, CDR2 YYNGEE. The CDR3 region is CASSVAAGGPDTQYF. Here the CDR3 DNA reads TGTGCCAGCAGCGTAGCGGCGGGGGGGCCAGATACGCAGTATTTT.

V is TRBV5-4 and J is TRBJ1-6; 8 nucleotides align to TRBD1. Losses at the gene ends were 3 bases for V and 7 bases for J; bases not matched to a gene: 6. Germline V gene sequence: CDR1 SGHNT, CDR2 YYREEE (reference sequence). This CDR3 is built from 15 residues. The DNA of the CDR3 is TGTGCCAGCAGCTCAACAGGGGGAGGGAATTCACCCCTCCACTTT. Translating gives CASSSTGGGNSPLHF.

This clonotype was counted ten times or more. The rearrangement uses TRBV13 and TRBJ2-7; D uncertain. V lost 6 bases and J lost 2, with 11 bases in between. The CDR3 runs 13 residues. CDR1 is PRHDT and CDR2 is FYEKMQ in the germline V gene (reference sequence). In DNA form, the CDR3 reads TGTGCCAGCAGTTATGGACCAACCTACGAGCAGTACTTC. This codes for CASSYGPTYEQYF.

The chain links TRBV20-1 to TRBJ2-3, with 8 nucleotides matching TRBD1. The CDR3 sequence is 13 residues long. Trimming at V came to 6 bases and at J to 3 bases, leaving 5 bases not matched to a gene. CDR1 is DFQATT and CDR2 is SNEGSKA in the germline V gene (reference sequence). The CDR3 nucleotides read TGCAGTGCCATGGACAGGGTAACAGATACGCAGTATTTT. This codes for CSAMDRVTDTQYF.

Concerning this clonotype: Given a much more abundant clone one base away, this may be a read error. The chain is built from TRBV20-1 and TRBJ2-1; no definite D call. This CDR3 is built from 13 residues. CDR1 and CDR2 from the germline V gene are DFQATT and SNEGSKA (reference sequence). Deletions cut 4 bases from V and 2 bases from J, with 9 bases between. The CDR3 nucleotides read TGCAGTGCTATCCCGAACACCTACAATGAGCAGTTCTTC. It translates to CSAIPNTYNEQFF.

The V and J genes are TRBV30 and TRBJ2-7, with D perhaps matching TRBD1 or TRBD2 (5 bases each). V dropped 3 bases and J dropped 0 bases, with 12 bases sitting between them. The CDR3 extends over 14 amino acids. Per germline, CDR1 GTSNPN and CDR2 SVGIG (reference sequence). The CDR3 spells CAWRKAGSSYEQYF. The CDR3 DNA sequence: TGTGCCTGGAGAAAGGCAGGGAGCTCCTACGAGCAGTACTTC.

This clonotype was counted at least ten times. This chain uses TRBV20-1 with TRBJ1-2; TRBD1 agrees at 10 bases. V was pared by 5 bases and J by 7 bases, with 7 bases of the junction left unmatched. There are 13 residues in the CDR3. The V gene's germline CDR1 is DFQATT and CDR2 SNEGSKA (reference sequence). The CDR3 reads CSAPGTGDGGYTF. The CDR3 DNA reads as TGCAGTGCTCCCGGGACAGGGGACGGTGGCTACACCTTC.

A note on this clonotype: The germline gene is not matched at one end of the junction; a read error may be the cause. The chain links TRBV5-1 to TRBJ1-3; 10 nucleotides match TRBD1. The length of the CDR3 is 15 residues. Germline V CDR1 and CDR2: SGHRS, YFSETQ. The CDR3 is CASSLTGGVGNTTYF. CDR3 bases: TGCGCCAGCAGCCTGACAGGGGGCGTTGGAAACACCACATATTTT.

As to this clonotype: A much larger clone is a single base away; this may be a read error. This sequence joins TRBV7-3 and TRBJ1-1; weak D call: TRBD1 (5 bases). The CDR3 extends over 14 amino acids. Trimming stripped 6 bases from V and 9 bases from J, with 20 bases between. Germline lookup yields CDR1 SGHTA and CDR2 FQGTGA. The CDR3 region is CASSPTSGGTKAFF. CDR3 bases: TGTGCCAGCAGTCCCACCTCGGGGGGGACTAAAGCTTTCTTT.

This clonotype was recorded at least ten times. The V and J genes are TRBV7-8 and TRBJ1-1, with 7 bases matching TRBD1. The germline CDR1 and CDR2 sequences are SGHVS and FQNEAQ. CDR3 length equals 16 residues. Trimming cost V 4 bases and J 7 bases; bases outside gene matches: 15. CDR3 loop: CASSYAEGAGRVEAFF. Written as DNA, the CDR3 is TGTGCCAGCAGCTACGCAGAGGGGGCGGGTCGAGTTGAAGCTTTCTTT.

Comment on this clonotype: It may be a read error: a sequence one base away is much more abundant. V and J are TRBV2 and TRBJ2-7; the D call may be TRBD1 or TRBD2 (5 bases each). Per germline, CDR1 SNHLY and CDR2 FYNNEI. The CDR3 is made up of 14 amino acids. CDR3 nucleotides: TGTGCCAGCAGTTCCCCGGTGGGTAGGGGAGAGCGGTACTTC. Its protein is CASSSPVGRGERYF.

This clonotype occurred many times. The rearrangement links TRBV20-1 to TRBJ1-1; 7 positions match TRBD1. In germline, CDR1 is DFQATT, CDR2 SNEGSKA (reference sequence). CDR3 length equals 15 residues. V dropped 4 bases and J dropped 0; count of bases not matched to a gene: 8. In nucleotides, the CDR3 is TGCAGTGCTAACCCGGCAGGGACAGTGAACACTGAAGCTTTCTTT. Its translation is CSANPAGTVNTEAFF.

This clonotype was observed many times. The chain is built from TRBV2 and TRBJ1-2; D is uncertain. The germline CDR1 and CDR2 sequences are SNHLY and FYNNEI. Trimming cost V 7 bases and J 2 bases, with 11 bases left between them. The CDR3 contains 13 residues. CDR3 protein: CASKLRLNYGYTF. The CDR3 bases are TGTGCCAGCAAACTTCGCCTGAACTATGGCTACACCTTC.

On this clonotype: A much more abundant neighbour one base away suggests this may be a read error. This chain joins TRBV5-4 and TRBJ2-7, with D maybe TRBD2 (5 bases). V was trimmed by 3 bases and J by 9 bases, leaving 19 bases between them. Germline CDR1 and CDR2: SGHNT and YYREEE (reference sequence). CDR3 length equals 14 residues. CDR3 sequence reads: CASSSDPLSGGQYF. CDR3 DNA: TGTGCCAGCAGCTCCGACCCCCTAAGCGGAGGGCAGTACTTC. Filled out from reference TRBV5-4 and TRBJ2-7, the complete variable domain reads ETGVTQSPTHLIKTRGQQVTLRCSSQSGHNTVSWYQQALGQGPQFIFQYYREEENGRGNFPPRFSGLQFPNYSSELNVNALELDDSALYLCASSSDPLSGGQYFGPGTRLTVT.

Worth noting for this clonotype: The junction does not match germline at one end; this may be a read error. The chain couples TRBV7-2 to TRBJ2-1, with 8 bases aligning to TRBD2. CDR1 is SGHTA and CDR2 is FQGNSA in the germline V gene. The CDR3 has 15 amino acids. For the CDR3, the DNA is TGTGCCGGCAGCCTCACTAGCGGATCCTACGATGAGCAGTTCTTC. The encoded protein is CAGSLTSGSYDEQFF. Complete variable domain (other parts from reference TRBV7-2 and TRBJ2-1): GAGVSQSPSNKVTEKGKDVELRCDPISGHTALYWYRQSLGQGLEFLIYFQGNSAPDKSGLPSDRFSAERTGGSVSTLTIQRTQQEDSAVYLCAGSLTSGSYDEQFFGPGTRLTVL.

This clonotype came up many times. The chain is built from TRBV2 and TRBJ1-5; 11 bases align to TRBD1. This CDR3 has 15 residues. V gave up 9 bases and J gave up 0 bases; unmatched junction bases: 4. The germline gives CDR1 SNHLY, CDR2 FYNNEI. The CDR3 DNA follows: TGTGCCAGTTCCGGGACAGGGGGTAGCAATCAGCCCCAGCATTTT. Translating gives CASSGTGGSNQPQHF. Supplemented by reference TRBV2 and TRBJ1-5, the full variable domain reads EPEVTQTPSHQVTQMGQEVILRCVPISNHLYFYWYRQILGQKVEFLVSFYNNEISEKSEIFDDQFSVERPDGSNFTLKIRSTKLEDSAMYFCASSGTGGSNQPQHFGDGTRLSIL.